This is a list of T cell receptor beta chains from one sample in a study of CXCR3-negative and CXCR3-positive naive CD8 T cells. Each CDR3 protein gets one entry in TCRdb, which reprocessed the 5' RACE reads and gives no DNA. This sample's table has approximately 140,000 distinct CDR3 sequences. The sample comprised naive CXCR3+ CD8+ T cells from blood. Source of these receptors: a human donor in good health. Some clones in this sample may be carry-over from other donors' samples. The CDR3 runs from the conserved cysteine through the conserved F or W. The order of the fields is V gene, J gene, CDR3 protein.

TRBV7-9	TRBJ1-1	CASSPPAGTEAFF
TRBV3-1	TRBJ2-7	CASTQDGVDDEQYF
TRBV6-6	TRBJ2-5	CASSSIAALQETQYF
TRBV3-1	TRBJ2-1	CASSQNRWTSYNEQFF
TRBV7-9	TRBJ1-2	CASSFANDYGYTF
TRBV5-1	TRBJ2-1	CASSLDPSDSSSYNEQFF
TRBV7-2	TRBJ2-1	CASSLRDSSYNEQFF
TRBV28	TRBJ2-4	CASRSSNIQYF
TRBV7-2	TRBJ2-5	CASSLNYGLAGGQETQYF
TRBV19	TRBJ1-1	CASSTATEAFF
TRBV15	TRBJ2-7	CATSRIGGLSYEQYF
TRBV7-8	TRBJ2-3	CASQTGNTDTQYF
TRBV29-1	TRBJ2-1	CSVEDQRERRYGQFF
TRBV28	TRBJ2-7	CASNGVYSYEQYF
TRBV20-1	TRBJ2-7	CSAKTSGSFSYEQYF
TRBV7-9	TRBJ1-4	CASSFSPGGGEKLFF
TRBV7-9	TRBJ2-1	CASSSTSRLAAKAYNEQFF
TRBV5-4	TRBJ2-5	CASSLLTSGRETQYF
TRBV15	TRBJ2-1	CATTDTSSYNEQFF
TRBV20-1	TRBJ2-1	CSARGGNEQFF
TRBV20-1	TRBJ1-1	CSASPGVNTEAFF
TRBV20-1	TRBJ2-7	CSATGLDSYEQYF
TRBV10-3	TRBJ2-1	CATKQDSSYNEQFF
TRBV3-1	TRBJ1-1	CGSSKRDRTGGCNTEAFF
TRBV21-1	TRBJ2-2	CASSTWTGGETGELFF
TRBV5-5	TRBJ2-5	CASSLTSLRETQYF
TRBV29-1	TRBJ2-7	CSVGGDVGEQYF
TRBV15	TRBJ2-3	CATSPPPTGSRDTQYF
TRBV7-6	TRBJ1-1	CASSSLRGGRGRGNTEAFF
TRBV2	TRBJ2-5	CASEPTSGETQYF
TRBV15	TRBJ2-3	CATSRAPLGGSTDTQYF
TRBV11-3	TRBJ2-1	CASSLDVREQFF
TRBV24-1	TRBJ2-3	CATSDLPDSTDTQYF
TRBV7-9	TRBJ1-4	CASSPPDRGAFEKLFF
TRBV4-1	TRBJ2-3	CASSQDLASYTDTQYF
TRBV7-3	TRBJ1-1	CASSSTMGPEAFF
TRBV27	TRBJ2-3	CASSSPGGGPQDTQYF
TRBV6-6	TRBJ2-1	CASTDPTGGNEQFF
TRBV3-1	TRBJ2-1	CASTQELAEPYNEQFF
TRBV20-1	TRBJ2-1	CSAGPGTSGPNEQFF